This T cell receptor (beta chain) appears in the sequencing data of a study of blood T cell repertoires in COVID-19. This clone appeared once. Germline assignment: CDR1 SGHRS and CDR2 YFSETQ. CDR3 length: 15 residues. V lost 4 bases and J lost 2, with 16 bases in between. Produced via immunoSEQ multiplex PCR; TCRdb's table is partial and in-frame only. The table shows roughly 130,000 clones, with more than 75% occurring only once. The chain combines TRBV5-1 with TRBJ2-7; D gene uncertain. The receptor's source is a man aged 80 or over with acute or convalescent COVID-19. Sequenced sample: peripheral blood. As DNA, the CDR3 is TGCGCCAGCAGCCCCCAGGCTGGGTTCGCCTACGAGCAGTACTTC. Translating gives CASSPQAGFAYEQYF.